This entry lists 32 T cell receptor beta chains sequenced from one sample in a study of beta chain features in type 1 diabetes. TCRB transcripts that were expressed got sequenced, as all of the isolated RNA had been reverse transcribed. Sequencing was performed with immunoSEQ multiplex PCR; in TCRdb, only in-frame clones are kept and a portion is missing. Of some 900,000 clones in the sample, roughly 15% were seen once. The sequenced material came from naive CD4+ T cells from blood. The source is a woman aged 18-29 years in good health.

The chain employs TRBV19 and TRBJ2-1, with TRBD2 identical over 7 bases. This CDR3 has 16 residues. Germline V gives CDR1 LNHDA, CDR2 SQIVND (reference sequence). The junction had 8 bases not matched to a gene; V was cut back by 6 bases and J by 0 bases. This chain's CDR3 is CASSPVSGPSYNEQFF. In nucleotides, the CDR3 is TGTGCCAGTAGCCCCGTTAGCGGGCCCTCCTACAATGAGCAGTTCTTC.

This sequence joins TRBV28 and TRBJ2-7, with D unclear. This CDR3 region has 12 residues. Deletions cut 6 bases from V and 9 bases from J, with 15 bases between. CDR1 and CDR2 (germline): MDHEN, SYDVKM. For the CDR3, the DNA is TGTGCCAGCAGCCTCTACCACTCTGGGCAGTACTTC. It specifies CASSLYHSGQYF.

A few counts support this clone. The V and J genes are TRBV6-5 and TRBJ1-4; D is possibly TRBD1 (5 bases). Germline V gene lookup returns CDR1 MNHEY and CDR2 SVGAGI. V was trimmed by 2 bases and J by 6 bases, leaving 13 bases between them. The CDR3 loop spans 15 amino acids. CDR3 bases: TGTGCCAGCAGTTACGCGGCAGGGTCACATGAAAAACTGTTTTTT. It encodes CASSYAAGSHEKLFF.

This clone has more than one count but fewer than ten. The chain uses TRBV28 and TRBJ2-3, with 9 nucleotides matching TRBD2. In germline, CDR1 is MDHEN, CDR2 SYDVKM. J gave up 4 bases and V 9 bases, and 11 bases lay outside the gene matches. This CDR3 comprises 15 residues. This CDR3 reads CASSAGRLAADTQYF. Written as DNA, the CDR3 is TGTGCCAGTTCAGCTGGGAGACTAGCGGCAGATACGCAGTATTTT.

The CDR3 here is CASSQTSGRASYNEQFF. The CDR3 nucleotides are TGTGCCAGCTCACAGACTAGCGGGAGGGCCTCCTACAATGAGCAGTTCTTC. The chain combines TRBV18 with TRBJ2-1; 14 bases fit TRBD2. CDR1 and CDR2 from the germline V gene are KGHSH and LQKENI. Trimming at V came to 4 bases and at J to 0 bases, leaving 2 bases not matched to a gene. The CDR3 is made up of 17 amino acids.

This clone was detected a few times. This rearrangement joins TRBV7-9 to TRBJ1-1; D gene ambiguous. The CDR3 has 13 residues. Germline V gene lookup returns CDR1 SEHNR and CDR2 FQNEAQ (reference sequence). The V end was cut by 3 bases, the J end by 11 bases, with 16 bases between. CDR3 nucleotides: TGTGCCAGCAGCTTTGCGCCAGAACTAGAGGCTTTCTTT. It yields the protein CASSFAPELEAFF.

This clone occurred a few times. The chain is built from TRBV6-5 and TRBJ2-7; 8 bases align to TRBD1. Unmatched junction bases numbered 7, after V lost 0 bases and J lost 3 bases. Germline values: CDR1 MNHEY, CDR2 SVGAGI. CDR3 length equals 16 residues. In DNA, the CDR3 is TGTGCCAGCAGTTACTCGAGTCAGGGGGCCGGCTACGAGCAGTACTTC. It is translated as CASSYSSQGAGYEQYF.

This sequence joins TRBV14 and TRBJ2-5; D uncertain. Germline V gene data show CDR1 as SGHDN and CDR2 as FVKESK. The CDR3 spans 13 residues. V was shortened by 1 base and J by 9 bases, with 12 bases between the two germline ends. CDR3 sequence: CASSQAVQSPQYF. In DNA, the CDR3 is TGTGCCAGCAGCCAAGCGGTCCAATCGCCCCAGTACTTC.

The chain combines TRBV18 with TRBJ2-7; D might be TRBD1 or TRBD2, each matching 6 bases. Germline CDR1 KGHSH, CDR2 LQKENI. The CDR3 loop spans 13 amino acids. The V and J ends lost 6 bases and 6 bases respectively, with 15 bases between them. The CDR3 sequence: CASSPTGGSEQYF. The CDR3 DNA follows: TGTGCCAGCTCCCCGACAGGAGGGTCCGAGCAGTACTTC.

In this sample, this clone turned up a few times. This sequence joins TRBV6-5 and TRBJ1-2, with 7 bases aligning to TRBD1. The CDR3 is 15 residues long. Germline V lookup: CDR1 MNHEY, CDR2 SVGAGI. Trimming at V came to 5 bases and at J to 4 bases, leaving 10 bases not matched to a gene. The CDR3 region has the DNA TGTGCCAGCAGTGGGCCGGGACAGATGTCCTATGGCTACACCTTC. This gives the protein CASSGPGQMSYGYTF.

This clone was recorded a few times. The chain joins TRBV29-1 to TRBJ1-2; perhaps TRBD1 as D (5 bases). From germline, CDR1 is SQVTM and CDR2 ANQGSEA. V was shortened by 5 bases and J by 4 bases, with 14 bases between the two germline ends. CDR3 length: 13 amino acids. Written as DNA, the CDR3 is TGCAGCGTTCCCGGGGGTTATGCCTATGGCTACACCTTC. This codes for CSVPGGYAYGYTF.

This clone was seen more than once but under ten times. The gene calls are TRBV5-1 and TRBJ1-5, with no clear D. This CDR3 contains 15 residues. CDR1 and CDR2 from the germline V gene are SGHRS and YFSETQ. Trimming shortened V by 0 bases and J by 1 base, and 8 bases separated the two germline ends. The CDR3 nucleotides are TGCGCCAGCAGCTTGGCGGGAAAAAGCAATCAGCCCCAGCATTTT. Its translation: CASSLAGKSNQPQHF.

The chain joins TRBV6-6 to TRBJ2-1; the match to TRBD2 covers 7 bases. V lost 2 bases and J lost 2; bases outside the gene matches: 3. The CDR3 extends over 15 amino acids. The germline CDR1 and CDR2 sequences are MNHNY and SVGAGI (reference sequence). The DNA for the CDR3 is TGTGCCAGCAGTTACCCCAGCGGGACCTACAATGAGCAGTTCTTC. It specifies CASSYPSGTYNEQFF.

The chain carries TRBV28 and TRBJ2-5; unclear D gene. The germline V and J ends were trimmed by 1 base and 1 base, with 13 bases remaining between them. The CDR3 is 16 amino acids. Germline values: CDR1 MDHEN, CDR2 SYDVKM. As DNA, the CDR3 is TGTGCCAGCAGTTTATCCTCCGCGGCGGCCCAAGAGACCCAGTACTTC. Translation gives CASSLSSAAAQETQYF.

In nucleotides, the CDR3 is TGCGCCAGCAGCTTAACAGGGACCCTCACCGGGGAGCTGTTTTTT. As protein: CASSLTGTLTGELFF. The rearrangement links TRBV5-1 to TRBJ2-2; weak D call: TRBD1 (6 bases). Germline CDR1 reads SGHRS; CDR2 reads YFSETQ. V lost 2 bases to trimming and J lost 4 bases, with 12 bases between them. CDR3 length: 15 residues.

The chain carries TRBV7-9 and TRBJ2-1; D possibly corresponds to TRBD1 (5 bases). The CDR3 spans 13 residues. Trimming left V 6 bases short and J 0 bases short, with 6 bases between. The V gene's germline CDR1 is SEHNR and CDR2 FQNEAQ (reference sequence). CDR3 residues: CASRTDSYNEQFF. In DNA, the CDR3 is TGTGCCAGCAGGACAGACTCCTACAATGAGCAGTTCTTC.

This clone has a handful of counts. The same CDR3 is also encoded by other DNA sequences in this sample. In DNA, the CDR3 is TGCGCCAGCAGCTTGGGCCAGGGGTTGAACGAGCAGTACTTC. It translates to CASSLGQGLNEQYF. V is TRBV5-1 and J is TRBJ2-7; a possible D gene is TRBD1 (6 bases). This CDR3 region has 14 residues. Germline loops: CDR1 SGHRS, CDR2 YFSETQ. Trimming took 0 bases from V and 5 from J, leaving 12 bases between them.

The CDR3 sequence: CASTRQGTGADTQYF. In DNA, the CDR3 is TGTGCCAGCACCCGACAGGGAACTGGTGCAGATACGCAGTATTTT. The rearrangement links TRBV6-5 to TRBJ2-3, with 7 bases identical to TRBD1. CDR1 MNHEY and CDR2 SVGAGI come from the germline V gene. The CDR3 consists of 15 residues. V was clipped by 7 bases and J by 4 bases; unmatched bases: 11.

Remarks on this clone: The same CDR3 arises from other DNA sequences in this sample as well. The chain joins TRBV2 to TRBJ2-5; D remains unclear. In germline, CDR1 is SNHLY, CDR2 FYNNEI. Trimming took 5 bases from V and 1 from J, leaving 2 bases between them. This CDR3 spans 11 amino acids. The CDR3 loop reads CASSLQETQYF. CDR3 nucleotide sequence: TGTGCCAGCAGTCTCCAAGAGACCCAGTACTTC.

Only a few counts were recorded for this clone. CDR3 sequence reads: CASSQSGRAYNEQFF. In DNA, the CDR3 is TGTGCCAGCAGTCAAAGCGGGAGGGCCTACAATGAGCAGTTCTTC. V usage is TRBV7-9 and J usage is TRBJ2-1; 10 bases fit TRBD2. This CDR3 has 15 amino acids. The germline V gene encodes CDR1 SEHNR and CDR2 FQNEAQ (reference sequence). V lost 6 bases and J lost 2; bases outside the gene matches: 4.

This clone was seen a handful of times. V and J are TRBV5-6 and TRBJ1-3, with D maybe TRBD1 (5 bases). Germline V gene lookup returns CDR1 SGHDT and CDR2 YYEEEE. Deletions cut 4 bases from V and 0 bases from J, with 11 bases between. The CDR3 contains 15 residues. The CDR3 DNA reads TGTGCCAGCAGCCCGGGGCCGTTCTCTGGAAACACCATATATTTT. Its translation: CASSPGPFSGNTIYF.

This clone was seen a few times. The V and J genes are TRBV5-1 and TRBJ2-3; D not resolved. This CDR3 comprises 14 residues. V lost 0 bases, J lost 4 bases, and 9 bases lay in between. Germline CDR1 is SGHRS and CDR2 is YFSETQ. The CDR3 DNA follows: TGCGCCAGCAGCTTGGTCCTAGGTTCAGATACGCAGTATTTT. Protein sequence: CASSLVLGSDTQYF.

This chain joins TRBV2 and TRBJ2-1, with a tentative D call TRBD2 (5 bases). V lost 2 bases and J 10 bases, leaving 15 bases between the germline ends. Germline CDR1 and CDR2: SNHLY and FYNNEI. This CDR3 is built from 14 residues. The chain's CDR3 is CASSEFRESGEQFF. In nucleotides, the CDR3 is TGTGCCAGCAGTGAATTCCGGGAAAGTGGGGAGCAGTTCTTC.

This clone was found a few times. The V gene is TRBV6-1, the J gene TRBJ1-5, with D possibly being TRBD1 (5 bases). CDR1 and CDR2 (germline): MNHNS, SASEGT. The CDR3 covers 13 residues. Between the trimmed V and J ends, which lost 4 bases and 6 bases, there was a span of 10 bases. For the CDR3, the DNA is TGTGCCAGCAGTGGCCGGGACGTTCAGCCCCAGCATTTT. Amino acids: CASSGRDVQPQHF.

This clone was recorded a few times. The CDR3 loop is CASSYYRDREETQYF. The CDR3 bases are TGTGCCAGCAGTTACTATCGGGACAGGGAAGAGACCCAGTACTTC. The chain carries TRBV6-5 and TRBJ2-5, with 9 positions matching TRBD1. CDR1 and CDR2 (germline): MNHEY, SVGAGI. The J segment lost 3 bases and the V segment lost 1 base, leaving 3 bases of the junction unmatched. This CDR3 comprises 15 residues.

The chain is built from TRBV7-2 and TRBJ2-2; no clear D gene. Germline V CDR1 and CDR2: SGHTA, FQGNSA. The ends were cut back, 3 bases at V and 5 bases at J, with 10 bases in the middle. The CDR3 runs to 14 residues. CDR3 loop: CASSFLLLTGELFF. The CDR3 nucleotides read TGTGCCAGCAGCTTCCTCCTGCTGACCGGGGAGCTGTTTTTT.

This clone was seen only a few times. The chain has TRBV29-1 and TRBJ2-3, with TRBD2 matching 10 bases. The ends lost 8 bases at V and 4 bases at J; junction bases unmatched: 12. The germline V gene has CDR1 SQVTM and CDR2 ANQGSEA. There are 15 residues in the CDR3. The CDR3 bases are TGCAGCCTTGGGGCTAGCGGGAGTAGCGCAGATACGCAGTATTTT. Its protein product is CSLGASGSSADTQYF.

V gene TRBV7-3 combines with J gene TRBJ2-5; D is perhaps TRBD1 (6 bases). CDR1 is SGHTA and CDR2 is FQGTGA in the germline V gene. The CDR3 is 13 amino acids. Trimming stripped 1 base from V and 4 bases from J, with 7 bases between. This chain's CDR3 is CASSLNRAETQYF. In DNA, the CDR3 is TGTGCCAGCAGCTTAAACAGGGCAGAGACCCAGTACTTC. Together with reference TRBV7-3 and TRBJ2-5, the CDR3 gives the full variable domain: GAGVSQTPSNKVTEKGKYVELRCDPISGHTALYWYRQSLGQGPEFLIYFQGTGAADDSGLPNDRFFAVRPEGSVSTLKIQRTERGDSAVYLCASSLNRAETQYFGPGTRLLVL.

This clone was counted between two and nine times. The chain employs TRBV5-4 and TRBJ2-1; D possibly corresponds to TRBD2 (6 bases). CDR1 is SGHNT, CDR2 YYREEE, per germline (reference sequence). The length of the CDR3 is 16 residues. Trimming left V 0 bases short and J 4 bases short, with 14 bases between. The CDR3 is CASSLASASAYNEQFF. In nucleotides, the CDR3 is TGTGCCAGCAGCTTGGCTTCAGCTAGCGCATACAATGAGCAGTTCTTC. Full variable domain (outside the CDR3, taken from reference TRBV5-4 and TRBJ2-1): ETGVTQSPTHLIKTRGQQVTLRCSSQSGHNTVSWYQQALGQGPQFIFQYYREEENGRGNFPPRFSGLQFPNYSSELNVNALELDDSALYLCASSLASASAYNEQFFGPGTRLTVL.

The chain couples TRBV19 to TRBJ1-1; the D is unclear. The V and J ends lost 3 bases and 3 bases respectively, with 8 bases between them. The CDR3 is 13 residues long. The V gene's germline CDR1 is LNHDA and CDR2 SQIVND (reference sequence). The CDR3 nucleotides are TGTGCCAGTAGTATGCGGCCGTACACTGAAGCTTTCTTT. Translated, it gives CASSMRPYTEAFF.

The chain combines TRBV9 with TRBJ2-2; a weak D match, TRBD2 (5 bases). There are 15 residues in the CDR3. Trimming took 0 bases from V and 3 from J, leaving 9 bases between them. Germline loops: CDR1 SGDLS, CDR2 YYNGEE. The CDR3 nucleotides read TGTGCCAGCAGCGTAGGGGGAGCTGACACCGGGGAGCTGTTTTTT. Translating gives CASSVGGADTGELFF.

The gene calls are TRBV28 and TRBJ2-7; 10 nucleotides agree with TRBD2. CDR1 is MDHEN, CDR2 SYDVKM, per germline. This CDR3 is built from 15 residues. The ends lost 6 bases at V and 3 bases at J; junction bases unmatched: 8. The CDR3 sequence: CASSLSGRGYYEQYF. The CDR3 nucleotides are TGTGCCAGCAGCTTAAGCGGGAGGGGATACTACGAGCAGTACTTC.